This T cell receptor beta chain was retrieved from a study of blood T cell repertoires in COVID-19. Overall study context: COVID-19 samples, acute and convalescent, were from the United States, Italy and Spain. In each case, the material was cDNA or gDNA derived from T cells, B-cell-depleted T cells, or PBMCs.

The CDR3 contains 15 residues. CDR1 and CDR2 from the germline V gene are SEHNR and FQNEAQ (reference sequence). Trimming took 3 bases from V and 2 from J, leaving 11 bases between them. As processed by the authors: It was from reference gene primer amplification that nucleated cell counts were estimated. The assay was immunoSEQ multiplex PCR, and TCRdb's table has in-frame clones only and misses some. The V and J calls and clone size are taken from that table; D and trimming were inferred from the DNA. Of around 120,000 clones in the sample, around three quarters were seen once. This clone was counted a few times.

The receptor comes from a man aged 70-80 years with acute or convalescent COVID-19. The specimen was peripheral blood. V gene TRBV7-9 combines with J gene TRBJ1-3, with D perhaps TRBD1 (6 bases). This CDR3 is CASSFQGTAGNTIYF. The CDR3 coding sequence is TGTGCCAGCAGCTTCCAGGGGACGGCTGGAAACACCATATATTTT. The whole variable domain, remainder taken from reference TRBV7-9 and TRBJ1-3, is DTGVSQNPRHKITKRGQNVTFRCDPISEHNRLYWYRQTLGQGPEFLTYFQNEAQLEKSRLLSDRFSAERPKGSFSTLEIQRTEQGDSAMYLCASSFQGTAGNTIYFGEGSWLTVV.